The sequence of this TCR beta chain was determined in a study of CD8+ T cells in alopecia areata. Between the trimmed V and J ends, which lost 1 base and 0 bases, there was a span of 12 bases. Germline CDR1 and CDR2: GTSNPN and SVGIG (reference sequence). The CDR3 loop spans 15 amino acids. Investigators isolated RNA and reverse transcribed it into cDNA to act as the sequencing template. Profiling relied on immunoSEQ multiplex PCR, and the TCRdb table lists in-frame clones only, not all of them. The profile covers fewer than 200,000 clones, with 50% to 70% appearing a single time and approximately 14% taken by the ten largest.

This TCR came from a human donor with alopecia areata. The input for sequencing was CD4+ T cells sorted from blood, taken at week 0. The chain carries TRBV30 and TRBJ2-5; D ambiguous. This CDR3 reads CAWSGSVTYQETQYF. The CDR3, as DNA: TGTGCCTGGAGTGGGTCGGTTACGTACCAAGAGACCCAGTACTTC.